The present entry profiles one TCR beta chain with its context. Its antigen is not identified. This record belongs to a study of shared clonotypes between healthy human individuals. At the level of the study: CD4 naive cells filled three plates per donor, CD4 memory three, CD8 naive two and CD8 memory one.

Sequenced by immunoSEQ multiplex PCR; TCRdb stores in-frame clones only, minus some. In the table there are 1,100,000 or so clones, approximately 80% of which are singletons. Study-level findings and limits: The naive CD4 repertoires of several donors were compared, and around 4.9% of clonotypes were shared. Clonotype sharing among the donors was expected to vary with sequencing depth. Memory subsets generally showed lower estimated richness than naive subsets.

Input material: memory CD4+ T cells from PBMCs. Subset in this sample: CD45RA-negative fraction. The TCR sequence derives from a man between 18 and 29 years old in good health. Some clones in this sample may be carry-over from other donors' samples.

CDR3 DNA sequence: TGTGCCAGCAGTGAGGGGGGCTGGAACTACGAGCAGTACTTC. It codes for CASSEGGWNYEQYF. V gene TRBV9 combines with J gene TRBJ2-7; either TRBD1 or TRBD2 may supply D (6 bases each). Trimming removed 5 bases at V and 3 bases at J, with 15 bases between. The CDR3 is 14 amino acids. In germline, CDR1 is SGDLS, CDR2 YYNGEE.